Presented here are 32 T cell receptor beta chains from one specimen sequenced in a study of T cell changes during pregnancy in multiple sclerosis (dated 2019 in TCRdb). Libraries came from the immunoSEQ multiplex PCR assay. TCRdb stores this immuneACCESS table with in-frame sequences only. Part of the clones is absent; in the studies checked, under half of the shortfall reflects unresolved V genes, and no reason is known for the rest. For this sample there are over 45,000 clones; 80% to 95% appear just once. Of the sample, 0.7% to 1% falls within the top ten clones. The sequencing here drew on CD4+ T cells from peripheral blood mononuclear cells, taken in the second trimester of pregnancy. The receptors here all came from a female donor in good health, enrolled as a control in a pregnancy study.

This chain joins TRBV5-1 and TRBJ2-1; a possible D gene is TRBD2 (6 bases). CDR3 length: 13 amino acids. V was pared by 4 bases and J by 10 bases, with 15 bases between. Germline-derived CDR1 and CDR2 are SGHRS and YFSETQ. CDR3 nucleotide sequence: TGCGCCAGCAGCAGGGACTGGGCTCGCGAGCAGTTCTTC. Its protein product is CASSRDWAREQFF.

CDR3 in amino acids: CASSNLAVSYNEQFF. CDR3 DNA sequence: TGCGCCAGCAGCAATCTAGCGGTCTCCTACAATGAGCAGTTCTTC. This chain uses TRBV5-1 with TRBJ2-1, with 7 bases matching TRBD2. The CDR3 is made up of 15 amino acids. CDR1 and CDR2 (germline): SGHRS, YFSETQ. Trimming took 4 bases from V and 0 from J; bases not matched to a gene: 4.

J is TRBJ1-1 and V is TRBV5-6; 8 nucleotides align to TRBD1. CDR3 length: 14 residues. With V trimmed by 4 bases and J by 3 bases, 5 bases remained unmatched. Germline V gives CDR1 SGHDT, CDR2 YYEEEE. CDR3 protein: CASSGQGRYTEAFF. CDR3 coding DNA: TGTGCCAGCAGCGGACAGGGACGATACACTGAAGCTTTCTTT.

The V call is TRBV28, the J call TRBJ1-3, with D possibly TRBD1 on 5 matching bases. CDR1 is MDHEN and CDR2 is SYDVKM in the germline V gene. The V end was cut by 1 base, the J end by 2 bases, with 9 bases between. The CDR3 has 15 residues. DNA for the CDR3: TGTGCCAGCAGTTTATTCGCAGGGCCTGGAAACACCATATATTTT. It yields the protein CASSLFAGPGNTIYF.

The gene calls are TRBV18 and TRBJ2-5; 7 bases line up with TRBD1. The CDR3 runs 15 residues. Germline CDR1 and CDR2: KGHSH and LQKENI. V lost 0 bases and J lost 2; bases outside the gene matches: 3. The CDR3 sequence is CASSPPTGQQETQYF. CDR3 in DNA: TGTGCCAGCTCACCACCGACAGGGCAACAAGAGACCCAGTACTTC.

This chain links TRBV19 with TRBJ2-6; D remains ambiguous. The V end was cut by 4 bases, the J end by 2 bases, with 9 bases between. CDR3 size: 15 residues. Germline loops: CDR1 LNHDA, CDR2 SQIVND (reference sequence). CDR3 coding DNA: TGTGCCAGTAGTAGCCTAGTCGCTGGGGCCAACGTCCTGACTTTC. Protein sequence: CASSSLVAGANVLTF.

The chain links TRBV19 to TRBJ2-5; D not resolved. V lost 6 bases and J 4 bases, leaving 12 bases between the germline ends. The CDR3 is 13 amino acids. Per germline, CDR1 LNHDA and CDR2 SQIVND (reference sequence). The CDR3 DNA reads TGTGCCAGTAGCTCTGCCAGAGGAGAGACCCAGTACTTC. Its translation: CASSSARGETQYF. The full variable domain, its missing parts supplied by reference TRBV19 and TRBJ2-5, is DGGITQSPKYLFRKEGQNVTLSCEQNLNHDAMYWYRQDPGQGLRLIYYSQIVNDFQKGDIAEGYSVSREKKESFPLTVTSAQKNPTAFYLCASSSARGETQYFGPGTRLLVL.

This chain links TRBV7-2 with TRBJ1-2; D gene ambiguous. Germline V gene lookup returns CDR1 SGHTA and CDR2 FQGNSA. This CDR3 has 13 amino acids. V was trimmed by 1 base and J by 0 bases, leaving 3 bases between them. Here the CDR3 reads CASSLDSNYGYTF. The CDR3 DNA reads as TGTGCCAGCAGCTTAGACTCTAACTATGGCTACACCTTC.

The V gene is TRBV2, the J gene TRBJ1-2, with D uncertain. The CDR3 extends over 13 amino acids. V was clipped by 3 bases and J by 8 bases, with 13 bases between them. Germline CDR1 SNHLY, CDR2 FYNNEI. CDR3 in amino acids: CASSDPRAQGYTF. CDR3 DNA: TGTGCCAGCAGTGATCCGCGGGCGCAGGGCTACACCTTC.

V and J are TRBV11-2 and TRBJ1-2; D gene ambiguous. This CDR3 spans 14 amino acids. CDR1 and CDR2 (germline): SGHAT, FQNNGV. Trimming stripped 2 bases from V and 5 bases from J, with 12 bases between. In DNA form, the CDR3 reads TGTGCCAGCAGCTTACTCCACTCTTCATATGGCTACACCTTC. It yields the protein CASSLLHSSYGYTF.

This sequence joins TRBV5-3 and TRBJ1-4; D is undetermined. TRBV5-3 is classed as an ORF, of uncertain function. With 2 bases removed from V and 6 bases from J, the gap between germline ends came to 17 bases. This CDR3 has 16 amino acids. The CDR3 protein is CARSFLRELRDEKLFF. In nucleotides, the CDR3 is TGTGCCAGAAGCTTCCTCCGGGAGTTGAGGGATGAAAAACTGTTTTTT.

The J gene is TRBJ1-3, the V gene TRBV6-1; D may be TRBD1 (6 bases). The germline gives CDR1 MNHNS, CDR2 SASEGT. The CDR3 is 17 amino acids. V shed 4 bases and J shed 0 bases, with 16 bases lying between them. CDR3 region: CASSGVAGGSSGNTIYF. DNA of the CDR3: TGTGCCAGCAGTGGGGTGGCGGGGGGCAGCTCTGGAAACACCATATATTTT.

CDR3 region: CASRALARETQYF. CDR3 bases: TGTGCCAGCAGGGCACTAGCGCGAGAGACCCAGTACTTC. This chain connects TRBV11-2 to TRBJ2-5, with 7 bases fitting TRBD2. CDR1 is SGHAT, CDR2 FQNNGV, per germline. The V gene end was trimmed by 6 bases and the J gene end by 4 bases; junction bases not matched to a gene: 5. The CDR3 spans 13 residues.

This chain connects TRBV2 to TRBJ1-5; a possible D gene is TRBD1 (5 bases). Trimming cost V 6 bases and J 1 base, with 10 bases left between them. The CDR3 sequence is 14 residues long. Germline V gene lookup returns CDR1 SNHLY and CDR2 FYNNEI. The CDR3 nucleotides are TGTGCCAGCAGGCCCCAGGGAAGCAATCAGCCCCAGCATTTT. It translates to CASRPQGSNQPQHF.

The CDR3 nucleotides are TGTGCCAGCAGCAGAGGACAGGGAGTTAACTATGGCTACACCTTC. Translating gives CASSRGQGVNYGYTF. The rearrangement joins TRBV27 to TRBJ1-2; TRBD1 matches at 8 bases. CDR1 is MNHEY, CDR2 SMNVEV, per germline (reference sequence). CDR3 size: 15 residues. With 6 bases clipped from V and 1 base from J, the junction kept 7 bases outside the gene matches.

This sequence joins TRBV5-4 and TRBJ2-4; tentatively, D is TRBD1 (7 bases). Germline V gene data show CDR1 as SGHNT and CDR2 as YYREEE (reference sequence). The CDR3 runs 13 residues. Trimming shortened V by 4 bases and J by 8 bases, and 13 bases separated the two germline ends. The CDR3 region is CASSPDREDIQYF. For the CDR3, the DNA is TGTGCCAGCAGCCCTGACAGGGAGGACATTCAGTACTTC.

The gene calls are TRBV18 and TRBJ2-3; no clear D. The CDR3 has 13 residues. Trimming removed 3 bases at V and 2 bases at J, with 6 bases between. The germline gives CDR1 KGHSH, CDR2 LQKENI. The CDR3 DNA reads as TGTGCCAGCTCACCCCGAGCCACAGATACGCAGTATTTT. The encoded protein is CASSPRATDTQYF.

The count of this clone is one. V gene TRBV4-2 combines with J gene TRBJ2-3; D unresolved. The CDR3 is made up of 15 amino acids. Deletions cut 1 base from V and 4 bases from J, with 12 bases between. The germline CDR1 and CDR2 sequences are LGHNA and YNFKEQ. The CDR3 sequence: CASSQAFLGADTQYF. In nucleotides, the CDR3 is TGTGCCAGCAGCCAAGCTTTTTTGGGCGCAGATACGCAGTATTTT.

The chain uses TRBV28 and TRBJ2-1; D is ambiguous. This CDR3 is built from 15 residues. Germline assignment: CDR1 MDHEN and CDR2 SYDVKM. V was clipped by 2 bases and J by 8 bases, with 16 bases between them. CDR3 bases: TGTGCCAGCAGTTTACCCGACTCAGAAACGCATGAGCAGTTCTTC. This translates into CASSLPDSETHEQFF.

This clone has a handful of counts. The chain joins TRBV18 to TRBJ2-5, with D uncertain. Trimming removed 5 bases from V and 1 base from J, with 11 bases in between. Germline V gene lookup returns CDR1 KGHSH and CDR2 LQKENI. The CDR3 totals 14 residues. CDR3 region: CASSVRLFQETQYF. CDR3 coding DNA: TGTGCCAGCTCAGTACGACTCTTCCAAGAGACCCAGTACTTC.

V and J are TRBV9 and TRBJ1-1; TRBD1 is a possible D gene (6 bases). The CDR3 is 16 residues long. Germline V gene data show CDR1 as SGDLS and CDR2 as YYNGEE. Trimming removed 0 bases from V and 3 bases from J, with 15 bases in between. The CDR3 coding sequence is TGTGCCAGCAGCGTAGTAGGGGGACGGCAGGACACTGAAGCTTTCTTT. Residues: CASSVVGGRQDTEAFF.

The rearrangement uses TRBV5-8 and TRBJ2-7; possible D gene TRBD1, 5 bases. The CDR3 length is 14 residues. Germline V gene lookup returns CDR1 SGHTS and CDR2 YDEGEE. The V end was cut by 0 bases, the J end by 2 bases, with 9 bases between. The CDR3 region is CASSLGQGPYEQYF. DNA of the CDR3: TGTGCCAGCAGCTTGGGTCAGGGCCCCTACGAGCAGTACTTC.

DNA for the CDR3: TGTGCCAGCAGCCAAGATCTGTTATATAATTCACCCCTCCACTTT. Residues: CASSQDLLYNSPLHF. The gene calls are TRBV14 and TRBJ1-6; D is unresolved. The CDR3 sequence is 15 residues long. Germline V CDR1 and CDR2: SGHDN, FVKESK. Between the trimmed V and J ends, which lost 0 bases and 4 bases, there was a span of 7 bases.

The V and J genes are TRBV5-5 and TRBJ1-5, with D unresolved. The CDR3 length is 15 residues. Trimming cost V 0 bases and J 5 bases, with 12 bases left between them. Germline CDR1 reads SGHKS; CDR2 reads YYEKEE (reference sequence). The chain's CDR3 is CASSLATTLYQPQHF. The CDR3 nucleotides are TGTGCCAGCAGCTTGGCCACGACACTTTATCAGCCCCAGCATTTT.

For the CDR3, the DNA is TGTGCCAGCAGACTAGCGGGGAAGGAGGAGCAGTTCTTC. This codes for CASRLAGKEEQFF. The chain employs TRBV6-5 and TRBJ2-1; 10 positions match TRBD2. The junction had 6 bases not matched to a gene; V was cut back by 6 bases and J by 10 bases. In germline, CDR1 is MNHEY, CDR2 SVGAGI. This CDR3 has 13 amino acids.

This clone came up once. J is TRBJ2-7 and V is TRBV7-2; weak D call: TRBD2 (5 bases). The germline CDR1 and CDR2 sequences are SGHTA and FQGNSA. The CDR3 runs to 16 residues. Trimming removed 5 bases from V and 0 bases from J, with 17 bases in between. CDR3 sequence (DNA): TGTGCCAGCAGCCCCGGACTCGGTTCCATCTCCTACGAGCAGTACTTC. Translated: CASSPGLGSISYEQYF.

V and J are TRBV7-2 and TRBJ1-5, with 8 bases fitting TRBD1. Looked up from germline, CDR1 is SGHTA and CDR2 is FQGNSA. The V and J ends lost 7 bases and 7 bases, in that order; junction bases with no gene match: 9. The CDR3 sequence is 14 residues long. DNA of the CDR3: TGTGCCAGCACCAGGACAGGGTACGGACAGCCCCAGCATTTT. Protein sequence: CASTRTGYGQPQHF.

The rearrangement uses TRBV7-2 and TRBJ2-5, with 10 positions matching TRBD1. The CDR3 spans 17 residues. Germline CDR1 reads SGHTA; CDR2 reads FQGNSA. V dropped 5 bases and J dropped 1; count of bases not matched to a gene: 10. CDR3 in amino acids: CASSPRGGQGTQETQYF. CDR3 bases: TGTGCCAGCAGCCCCCGGGGGGGACAGGGGACCCAAGAGACCCAGTACTTC.

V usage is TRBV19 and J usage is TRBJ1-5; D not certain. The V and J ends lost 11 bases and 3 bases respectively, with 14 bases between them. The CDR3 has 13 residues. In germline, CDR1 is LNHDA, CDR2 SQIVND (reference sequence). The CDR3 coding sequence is TGTGCCTCTCACGAGGGAGTCAATCAGCCCCAGCATTTT. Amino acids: CASHEGVNQPQHF.

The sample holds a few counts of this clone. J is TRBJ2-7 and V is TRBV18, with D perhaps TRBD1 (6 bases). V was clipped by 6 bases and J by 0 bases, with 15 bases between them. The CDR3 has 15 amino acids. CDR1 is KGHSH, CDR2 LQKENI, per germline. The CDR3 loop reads CASSSQGLSSYEQYF. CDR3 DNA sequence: TGTGCCAGCTCCAGCCAGGGGCTTAGCTCCTACGAGCAGTACTTC.

CDR3 residues: CASSGQGLLYGYTF. The CDR3 nucleotides read TGTGCCAGCAGTGGACAGGGCCTCCTCTACGGCTACACCTTC. The gene calls are TRBV6-1 and TRBJ1-2, with TRBD1 matching over 7 bases. Trimming cost V 4 bases and J 8 bases; bases outside gene matches: 10. Germline assignment: CDR1 MNHNS and CDR2 SASEGT. The CDR3 has 14 amino acids.

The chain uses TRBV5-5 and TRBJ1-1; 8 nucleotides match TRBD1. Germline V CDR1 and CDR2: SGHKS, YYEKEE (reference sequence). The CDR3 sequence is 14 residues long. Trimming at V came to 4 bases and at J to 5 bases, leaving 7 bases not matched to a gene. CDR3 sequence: CASSPGQAKTEAFF. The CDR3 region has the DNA TGTGCCAGCAGCCCGGGACAGGCAAAGACTGAAGCTTTCTTT.